This T cell receptor beta chain emerged from a study of CD8 T cells in Susac syndrome (dated by TCRdb to 2018 to 2020). General notes on the study: The study used repertoire sequencing to test whether antigen drove CD8+ T cell activation and differentiation in Susac syndrome. The full study reports these points: The number of individuals in the TCR sequencing and HLA analysis was acknowledged as relatively small.

The trim is 5 bases for V and 2 bases for J, with a gap of 11 bases between the germline ends. The CDR3, cysteine through phenylalanine, is 13 amino acids long. Just CDR3 DNA is preserved here, 39 bases in frame from base 1. CDR1 and CDR2 (SQVTM, ANQGSEA) derive from the germline V gene. Concerning this clonotype: No cognate antigen has been identified for it. Base-call qualities are not available, and no considerably larger clone is one nucleotide away.

RNA was extracted using the RNeasy kit, and about 0.5 to 1 ug of the RNA was reverse transcribed with random hexamers. The immunoSEQ multiplex PCR assay, covering 54 Vbeta and 13 Jbeta segments, was used to amplify TCR beta CDR3 regions. PCR amplification bias was corrected by using a synthetic template baseline for primer optimization and computational correction. In the original analysis: Reads were annotated to V, D and J genes according to IMGT and were analyzed with immunoSEQ Analyzer, with only productive sequences retained. To calculate clonality, Shannon entropy was normalized by log2 of the number of productive unique sequences and then subtracted from one. For each patient and control, public and private clones were evaluated among the 100 most prevalent clones. Clones were defined as Susac-specific when absent from the healthy and MS cohorts, from about 1,100 published viral clones and from other ImmuneACCESS disease sequences. The raw public data were reprocessed by TCRdb itself: fastp quality trimming at Q25, MiXCR clonotype calling, in-frame beta chains only. Each CDR3 protein appears once, grouped with its most common genes and DNA. For this entry, the V and J calls and clone size follow TCRdb and not the study's own pipeline. The sample table contains approximately 210,000 distinct CDR3 sequences; only one count was recorded for roughly 96% of them. Of the sample, roughly 0.1% falls within the top ten clones.

Peripheral blood CD8+ and CD4+ T cells from healthy donors, Susac syndrome patients and multiple sclerosis patients were profiled by high-throughput TCR beta sequencing. Treatment-naive patients with stable or active relapsing-remitting disease fulfilling revised McDonald criteria were used as multiple sclerosis controls. Bulk CD8+ and CD4+ T cells were purified by magnetic negative isolation, while CD8+ TEMRA cells were enriched using FACS. Blood was collected in EDTA tubes and processed within 24 hours, with PBMCs isolated through density gradient centrifugation. PBMCs intended for TCR sequencing were cryopreserved in liquid nitrogen and were subsequently thawed in a 37 degrees C water bath. Purity of sorted or isolated CD4+, CD8+ and CD8+ TEMRA cells was at least 90%.

The sample consisted of CD4+ T cells from PBMCs. This TCR derives from a human donor with multiple sclerosis. The V gene is TRBV29-1 and the J gene is TRBJ2-3, with an unclear D gene assignment. The base sequence is TGCAGCGTTCAACTGTCTTTCACAGATACGCAGTATTTT. This gives the protein CSVQLSFTDTQYF.